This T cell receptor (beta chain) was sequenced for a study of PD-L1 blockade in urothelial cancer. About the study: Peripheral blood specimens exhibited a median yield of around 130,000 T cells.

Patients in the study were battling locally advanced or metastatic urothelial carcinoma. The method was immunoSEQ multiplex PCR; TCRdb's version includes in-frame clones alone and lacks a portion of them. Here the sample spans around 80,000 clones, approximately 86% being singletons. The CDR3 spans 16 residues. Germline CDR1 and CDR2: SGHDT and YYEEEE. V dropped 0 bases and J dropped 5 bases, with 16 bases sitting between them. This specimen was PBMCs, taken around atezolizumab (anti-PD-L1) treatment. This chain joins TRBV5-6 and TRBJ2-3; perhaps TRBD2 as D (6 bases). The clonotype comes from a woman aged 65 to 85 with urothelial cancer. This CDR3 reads CASSLALARELDTQYF. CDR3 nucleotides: TGTGCCAGCAGCTTGGCCCTGGCGCGGGAATTAGATACGCAGTATTTT. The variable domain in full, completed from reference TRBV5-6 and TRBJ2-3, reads DAGVTQSPTHLIKTRGQQVTLRCSPKSGHDTVSWYQQALGQGPQFIFQYYEEEERQRGNFPDRFSGHQFPNYSSELNVNALLLGDSALYLCASSLALARELDTQYFGPGTRLTVL.